A single sample is the source of the 12 T cell receptor beta chains below, sequenced in a study of cytotoxic CD8 clonotypes in ibrutinib-treated CLL. Clones were sequenced by immunoSEQ multiplex PCR, and TCRdb holds only the in-frame ones, with some missing. The repertoire holds 110,000 to 150,000 clones, with 76% as singletons. Sequencing was performed on PBMCs, taken after 24 months of ibrutinib treatment. The receptors shown here come from a human donor with chronic lymphocytic leukemia.

The chain combines TRBV28 with TRBJ2-7, with TRBD2 identical over 10 bases. Germline V gives CDR1 MDHEN, CDR2 SYDVKM. The CDR3 totals 15 residues. J was trimmed by 3 bases and V by 9 bases; bases with no gene match: 11. In nucleotides, the CDR3 is TGTGCCAGGACCGCCCGAGGGACTAGCGACTACGAGCAGTACTTC. Amino acid sequence: CARTARGTSDYEQYF.

The chain joins TRBV6-5 to TRBJ1-3; possibly TRBD1 for D (6 bases). The V end lost 2 bases, the J end lost 8 bases, and 19 bases lay between the germline ends. This CDR3 comprises 16 residues. The germline V gene has CDR1 MNHEY and CDR2 SVGAGI. CDR3: CASSYTAGGFIDTIYF. The CDR3 nucleotides are TGTGCCAGCAGTTACACCGCGGGGGGCTTTATAGACACCATATATTTT.

The chain links TRBV30 to TRBJ2-7, with D maybe TRBD2 (5 bases). The length of the CDR3 is 16 residues. The germline V gene encodes CDR1 GTSNPN and CDR2 SVGIG (reference sequence). Trimming took 0 bases from V and 3 from J, leaving 18 bases between them. CDR3 nucleotides: TGTGCCTGGAGTGTACGGACTGCGGGCCTGGGCTACGAGCAGTACTTC. Translated, it gives CAWSVRTAGLGYEQYF.

Here the CDR3 DNA reads TGTGCCAGCAGTTACGCCCAGGGGGCTTTGGACGAGCAGTACTTC. Its translation: CASSYAQGALDEQYF. The chain is built from TRBV6-6 and TRBJ2-7, with 8 bases lining up with TRBD1. After removal of 2 bases from V and 5 bases from J, the junction contained 8 bases not matched to a gene. The CDR3 is 15 amino acids. From germline, CDR1 is MNHNY and CDR2 SVGAGI (reference sequence).

The chain recombines TRBV28 with TRBJ2-7, with 7 nucleotides matching TRBD2. This CDR3 is built from 14 residues. Germline assignment: CDR1 MDHEN and CDR2 SYDVKM. With V trimmed by 10 bases and J by 0 bases, 9 bases remained unmatched. The CDR3 reads CATAAGGFSYEQYF. The CDR3 nucleotides are TGTGCCACCGCCGCCGGGGGGTTCTCCTACGAGCAGTACTTC.

This clone was seen a few times. The sample carries other DNA sequences with the same CDR3. V and J are TRBV19 and TRBJ2-5; D is perhaps TRBD2 (6 bases). Looked up from germline, CDR1 is LNHDA and CDR2 is SQIVND (reference sequence). The CDR3 covers 12 residues. The germline V and J ends were trimmed by 6 bases and 5 bases, with 10 bases remaining between them. CDR3 in amino acids: CASRERGETQYF. CDR3 DNA sequence: TGTGCCAGTAGAGAACGGGGGGAGACCCAGTACTTC.

The rearrangement joins TRBV13 to TRBJ2-1; D is unclear. Per germline, CDR1 PRHDT and CDR2 FYEKMQ (reference sequence). Trimming stripped 0 bases from V and 8 bases from J, with 5 bases between. This CDR3 contains 12 residues. In DNA form, the CDR3 reads TGTGCCAGCAGCTTAGGCCTGGATGAGCAGTTCTTC. Translation gives CASSLGLDEQFF. The full variable domain, rest sourced from reference TRBV13 and TRBJ2-1, is AAGVIQSPRHLIKEKRETATLKCYPIPRHDTVYWYQQGPGQDPQFLISFYEKMQSDKGSIPDRFSAQQFSDYHSELNMSSLELGDSALYFCASSLGLDEQFFGPGTRLTVL.

V gene TRBV7-8 combines with J gene TRBJ2-3; 7 bases align to TRBD2. Per the germline V gene, CDR1 is SGHVS and CDR2 is FQNEAQ. Unmatched junction bases numbered 9, after V lost 3 bases and J lost 6 bases. This CDR3 comprises 15 residues. The CDR3 is CASSLGGIMADTQYF. The DNA for the CDR3 is TGTGCCAGCAGCTTGGGGGGGATCATGGCCGATACGCAGTATTTT.

The chain couples TRBV15 to TRBJ1-5; D gene unclear. This CDR3 region has 13 residues. The V and J ends lost 1 base and 2 bases respectively, with 3 bases between them. Per germline, CDR1 LNHNV and CDR2 YYDKDF (reference sequence). CDR3 in DNA: TGTGCCACCAGCAGAGTGGGCAATCAGCCCCAGCATTTT. This sequence encodes CATSRVGNQPQHF.

This chain uses TRBV19 with TRBJ2-1; D gene uncertain. The CDR3 consists of 13 residues. V shed 4 bases and J shed 8 bases, with 12 bases lying between them. Germline V gene data show CDR1 as LNHDA and CDR2 as SQIVND (reference sequence). The CDR3 protein is CASSSRLRDEQFF. The DNA for the CDR3 is TGTGCCAGTAGTAGTCGGCTACGTGATGAGCAGTTCTTC.

The rearrangement joins TRBV7-9 to TRBJ1-6, with D possibly being TRBD1 (6 bases). Germline values: CDR1 SEHNR, CDR2 FQNEAQ (reference sequence). CDR3 length: 15 amino acids. Trimming removed 1 base at V and 8 bases at J, with 12 bases between. The CDR3: CASSLVGAADSPLHF. For the CDR3, the DNA is TGTGCCAGCAGCTTAGTGGGGGCCGCGGATTCACCCCTCCACTTT.

The chain combines TRBV2 with TRBJ2-2; maybe TRBD1 (6 bases). Germline lookup yields CDR1 SNHLY and CDR2 FYNNEI. This CDR3 is 15 amino acids long. V was pared by 0 bases and J by 5 bases, with 10 bases between. Written as DNA, the CDR3 is TGTGCCAGCAGTGAAGCGCTTCAGGGGACCGGGGAGCTGTTTTTT. Its translation: CASSEALQGTGELFF.